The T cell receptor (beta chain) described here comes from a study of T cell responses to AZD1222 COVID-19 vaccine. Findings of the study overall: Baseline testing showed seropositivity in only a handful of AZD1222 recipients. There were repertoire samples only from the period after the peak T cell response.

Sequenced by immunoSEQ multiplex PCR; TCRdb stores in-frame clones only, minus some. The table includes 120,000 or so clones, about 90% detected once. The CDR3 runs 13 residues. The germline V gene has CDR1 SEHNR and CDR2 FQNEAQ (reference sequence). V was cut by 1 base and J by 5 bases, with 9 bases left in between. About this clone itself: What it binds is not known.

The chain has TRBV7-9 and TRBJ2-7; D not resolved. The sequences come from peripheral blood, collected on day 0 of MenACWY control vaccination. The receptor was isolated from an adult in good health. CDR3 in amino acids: CASSLVPSHEQYF. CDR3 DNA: TGTGCCAGCAGCTTAGTTCCCAGTCACGAGCAGTACTTC.